Below, 3 T cell receptor beta chains from the same sample are listed, as sequenced in a study of CD8+ T cells in alopecia areata. Extraction and reverse transcription of RNA yielded cDNA as the sequencing template. The assay was immunoSEQ multiplex PCR, and TCRdb's table has in-frame clones only and misses some. The sample consists of more than 200,000 clones, roughly 44% of them appearing once. Treatment defined: oral pan-JAK inhibitor, 5-10 mg twice daily. The specimen was CD4+ T cells sorted from blood, collected at approximately week 36, from a patient treated with tofacitinib. These receptors all come from a human donor with alopecia areata.

This clone was seen a single time. This rearrangement joins TRBV2 to TRBJ2-4; 8 bases are shared with TRBD1. V lost 3 bases and J lost 0; bases outside the gene matches: 10. The CDR3 has 18 amino acids. CDR1 is SNHLY, CDR2 FYNNEI, per germline. The CDR3: CASSEFFPTGGAKNIQYF. In DNA form, the CDR3 reads TGTGCCAGCAGTGAGTTTTTCCCAACAGGGGGAGCCAAAAACATTCAGTACTTC.

The chain recombines TRBV5-1 with TRBJ1-2; no clear D gene. The CDR3 has 14 residues. Trimming took off 0 bases at V and 4 bases at J, with 10 bases between the two ends. Germline V gene lookup returns CDR1 SGHRS and CDR2 YFSETQ. This chain's CDR3 is CASSLAPGTYGYTF. In DNA form, the CDR3 reads TGCGCCAGCAGCTTGGCCCCAGGAACCTATGGCTACACCTTC.

V is TRBV6-5 and J is TRBJ2-5; TRBD1 or TRBD2 may be the D gene (6 bases each). The CDR3 length is 15 residues. The V gene's germline CDR1 is MNHEY and CDR2 SVGAGI. V dropped 7 bases and J dropped 3 bases, with 18 bases sitting between them. CDR3 nucleotide sequence: TGTGCCAGCACCCCCCGGGGGCCAGATGAAGAGACCCAGTACTTC. Its translation is CASTPRGPDEETQYF.